One sample yielded the 28 T cell receptor beta chains listed below, sequenced in a study of spatial heterogeneity in lung cancer. The time point denotes: sample taken at primary tumor resection. Whole RNA from tumor, nontumor lung or frozen PBMC was sequenced unsorted. Each CDR3 protein gets one entry after TCRdb re-called the 5' RACE reads with MiXCR. Found here are tens of thousands of distinct CDR3 sequences, over 4.5% of them singletons; the top ten hold around 10%. Sequencing was performed on PBMCs, taken at surgery. These receptor sequences come from a male donor with early-stage non-small cell lung cancer.

This clonotype was recorded many times. V usage is TRBV20-1 and J usage is TRBJ2-3; 9 bases line up with TRBD2. This CDR3 region has 15 residues. Per germline, CDR1 DFQATT and CDR2 SNEGSKA (reference sequence). The V gene end was trimmed by 7 bases and the J gene end by 6 bases; junction bases not matched to a gene: 14. The CDR3 bases are TGCAGTGGGGCTAGCGGGGAGGTCCCGGTCGATACGCAGTATTTT. Protein: CSGASGEVPVDTQYF.

This clonotype has ten or more counts. J is TRBJ1-2 and V is TRBV28; TRBD1 is a possible D gene (6 bases). Germline V gene lookup returns CDR1 MDHEN and CDR2 SYDVKM. The CDR3 runs to 14 residues. V was pared by 7 bases and J by 3 bases, with 15 bases between. CDR3 coding DNA: TGTGCCAGCACCCGCCCGGGGGCCTACTATGGCTACACCTTC. Protein product: CASTRPGAYYGYTF.

The sample holds a few counts of this clonotype. V is TRBV20-1 and J is TRBJ2-5; TRBD1 agrees at 10 bases. Germline V gene data show CDR1 as DFQATT and CDR2 as SNEGSKA (reference sequence). The CDR3 consists of 12 residues. Trimming cost V 5 bases and J 5 bases; bases outside gene matches: 2. The CDR3, as DNA: TGCAGTGCTTGGGGACAGGGGGAGACCCAGTACTTC. Translation: CSAWGQGETQYF.

This clonotype was detected ten times or more. Here the CDR3 DNA reads TGCAGCGTTGAAGACAGGGGCCAAAGCTACACCTTC. Translating it yields CSVEDRGQSYTF. This chain connects TRBV29-1 to TRBJ1-2; D possibly corresponds to TRBD1 (6 bases). The V end was cut by 0 bases, the J end by 9 bases, with 11 bases between. Germline V lookup: CDR1 SQVTM, CDR2 ANQGSEA. This CDR3 has 12 amino acids.

This clonotype was recorded many times. This chain connects TRBV5-6 to TRBJ1-5, with 7 bases identical to TRBD1. The CDR3 is made up of 15 amino acids. J was trimmed by 6 bases and V by 4 bases; bases with no gene match: 10. Germline CDR1 SGHDT, CDR2 YYEEEE. The CDR3 DNA is TGTGCCAGCAGCGGTCACAGGGGAGAACCTCAGCCCCAGCATTTT. It yields the protein CASSGHRGEPQPQHF. Supplemented by reference TRBV5-6 and TRBJ1-5, the full variable domain reads DAGVTQSPTHLIKTRGQQVTLRCSPKSGHDTVSWYQQALGQGPQFIFQYYEEEERQRGNFPDRFSGHQFPNYSSELNVNALLLGDSALYLCASSGHRGEPQPQHFGDGTRLSIL.

This clonotype was counted ten times or more. The V and J genes are TRBV6-5 and TRBJ1-1; 8 bases are a match to TRBD1. CDR1 is MNHEY and CDR2 is SVGAGI in the germline V gene. V was pared by 2 bases and J by 4 bases, with 3 bases of the junction left unmatched. CDR3 size: 14 residues. The chain's CDR3 is CASSYRTGTTEAFF. In nucleotides, the CDR3 is TGTGCCAGCAGTTACCGGACAGGGACCACTGAAGCTTTCTTT.

The chain is built from TRBV19 and TRBJ2-1, with a possible D match to TRBD2 (5 bases). The V end lost 4 bases, the J end lost 1 base, and 17 bases lay between the germline ends. Germline-derived CDR1 and CDR2 are LNHDA and SQIVND (reference sequence). The CDR3 contains 17 residues. The CDR3 reads CASSTSSYRASYNEQFF. Here the CDR3 DNA reads TGTGCCAGTAGTACCTCTAGCTACCGAGCGTCCTACAATGAGCAGTTCTTC.

This clonotype was seen repeatedly, ten times or more. The rearrangement uses TRBV5-1 and TRBJ2-3; D gene unclear. Looked up from germline, CDR1 is SGHRS and CDR2 is YFSETQ. The CDR3 spans 14 residues. V was trimmed by 0 bases and J by 5 bases, leaving 10 bases between them. The CDR3 protein is CASSLGLRGDTQYF. As DNA, the CDR3 is TGCGCCAGCAGCTTGGGTCTGCGCGGAGATACGCAGTATTTT.

This clonotype came up many times. The J gene is TRBJ2-7, the V gene TRBV5-6, with D perhaps matching TRBD2 (5 bases). The CDR3 has 14 amino acids. The V and J ends lost 6 bases and 4 bases respectively, with 17 bases between them. Germline lookup yields CDR1 SGHDT and CDR2 YYEEEE. The DNA of the CDR3 is TGTGCCAGCAACAATCCGGGATCCGATTACGAGCAGTACTTC. Encoded protein: CASNNPGSDYEQYF.

Only a few counts were recorded for this clonotype. V usage is TRBV3-1 and J usage is TRBJ2-5, with 9 bases aligning to TRBD2. V lost 1 base to trimming and J lost 2 bases; unmatched junction nucleotides: 5. The V gene's germline CDR1 is LGHDT and CDR2 YNNKEL (reference sequence). This CDR3 region has 16 residues. Here the CDR3 reads CASSQAPAGGQETQYF. The CDR3 nucleotides are TGTGCCAGCAGCCAAGCGCCAGCGGGAGGACAAGAGACCCAGTACTTC.

This clonotype was counted a few times. This chain links TRBV5-5 with TRBJ2-1, with 9 positions matching TRBD2. The J segment lost 2 bases and the V segment lost 4 bases, leaving 10 bases of the junction unmatched. The CDR3 covers 17 residues. CDR1 and CDR2 (germline): SGHKS, YYEKEE (reference sequence). DNA of the CDR3: TGTGCCAGCAGCCATTCCCTAGCGGGAAAGCCCTACAATGAGCAGTTCTTC. Its protein is CASSHSLAGKPYNEQFF. Full variable domain (remainder filled in from reference TRBV5-5 and TRBJ2-1): DAGVTQSPTHLIKTRGQQVTLRCSPISGHKSVSWYQQVLGQGPQFIFQYYEKEERGRGNFPDRFSARQFPNYSSELNVNALLLGDSALYLCASSHSLAGKPYNEQFFGPGTRLTVL.

In its sample, this clonotype was seen a few times. A read error may be the cause here, since a much bigger clone is one base away. The chain combines TRBV9 with TRBJ2-1, with 9 bases identical to TRBD2. CDR3 length: 16 amino acids. Germline V gene data show CDR1 as SGDLS and CDR2 as YYNGEE. CDR3 residues: CASSAFTSGFYNEQSF. The CDR3 DNA is TGTGCCAGCAGCGCCTTTACTAGCGGGTTTTACAATGAGCAGTCCTTC.

This clonotype showed up many times. CDR3 sequence (DNA): TGTGCCAGCAGCAAACAGGGTGATGAGCAGTTCTTC. Amino acids: CASSKQGDEQFF. The rearrangement uses TRBV7-9 and TRBJ2-1; the D gene is possibly TRBD1 (6 bases). The V and J ends lost 5 bases and 8 bases respectively, with 10 bases between them. This CDR3 region has 12 residues. The germline V gene has CDR1 SEHNR and CDR2 FQNEAQ (reference sequence).

This clonotype was recorded many times. The gene calls are TRBV10-3 and TRBJ2-5, with no clear D. Germline values: CDR1 ENHRY, CDR2 SYGVKD. The CDR3 has 14 amino acids. V shed 2 bases and J shed 5 bases, with 12 bases lying between them. The chain's CDR3 is CAISERIPGETQYF. The CDR3 bases are TGTGCCATCAGTGAGAGAATCCCTGGGGAGACCCAGTACTTC.

This clonotype came up many times. The chain joins TRBV28 to TRBJ2-6; D ambiguous. Germline values: CDR1 MDHEN, CDR2 SYDVKM. V was shortened by 2 bases and J by 1 base, with 6 bases between the two germline ends. The CDR3 totals 15 residues. The CDR3 reads CASSLRRSGANVLTF. CDR3 nucleotides: TGTGCCAGCAGTTTAAGACGTTCTGGGGCCAACGTCCTGACTTTC.

This clonotype has ten or more counts. J is TRBJ2-2 and V is TRBV20-1; 9 bases agree with TRBD2. CDR1 and CDR2 (germline): DFQATT, SNEGSKA (reference sequence). V lost 4 bases and J lost 5; bases outside the gene matches: 5. The CDR3 covers 14 residues. The CDR3 bases are TGCAGTGCTATACGGACTAGCGATACCGGGGAGCTGTTTTTT. Amino acids: CSAIRTSDTGELFF.

This clonotype was picked up many times. The CDR3 sequence is CASRETPRSGNTIYF. The CDR3 coding sequence is TGTGCCAGCAGAGAGACACCGCGCTCTGGAAACACCATATATTTT. The chain employs TRBV28 and TRBJ1-3; D unclear. Germline CDR1 is MDHEN and CDR2 is SYDVKM. V lost 6 bases and J lost 0, with 12 bases in between. CDR3 length equals 15 residues. Full variable domain (missing parts from reference TRBV28 and TRBJ1-3): DVKVTQSSRYLVKRTGEKVFLECVQDMDHENMFWYRQDPGLGLRLIYFSYDVKMKEKGDIPEGYSVSREKKERFSLILESASTNQTSMYLCASRETPRSGNTIYFGEGSWLTVV.

This chain uses TRBV7-9 with TRBJ2-2, with D possibly matching TRBD2 (6 bases). Looked up from germline, CDR1 is SEHNR and CDR2 is FQNEAQ (reference sequence). The CDR3 sequence is 15 residues long. The V gene lost 8 bases and the J gene lost 4 bases, with 17 bases spanning the gap. CDR3 amino acids: CASGDSSLLTGELFF. DNA for the CDR3: TGTGCCAGCGGGGACTCTTCCTTACTCACCGGGGAGCTGTTTTTT.

This clonotype has at least ten counts. V is TRBV28 and J is TRBJ1-2; 12 nucleotides agree with TRBD1. Trimming took 6 bases from V and 6 from J; bases not matched to a gene: 11. The CDR3 extends over 16 amino acids. Germline V gene data show CDR1 as MDHEN and CDR2 as SYDVKM. This CDR3 reads CASSGTGGKLSDGYTF. As DNA, the CDR3 is TGTGCCAGCAGCGGGACAGGGGGCAAGTTGAGTGATGGCTACACCTTC.

This clonotype was observed at least ten times. The rearrangement links TRBV29-1 to TRBJ2-3; TRBD1 is a possible D gene (6 bases). Between the trimmed V and J ends, which lost 7 bases and 5 bases, there was a span of 13 bases. The CDR3 spans 12 residues. Looked up from germline, CDR1 is SQVTM and CDR2 is ANQGSEA. As DNA, the CDR3 is TGCAGCGCCCGCCCGACAGGAGATACGCAGTATTTT. Amino acids: CSARPTGDTQYF.

This clonotype was seen repeatedly, ten times or more. The V gene is TRBV24-1, the J gene TRBJ1-1; TRBD1 aligns across 9 bases. Trimming took 4 bases from V and 0 from J; bases not matched to a gene: 8. The CDR3 consists of 17 residues. The V gene's germline CDR1 is KGHDR and CDR2 SFDVKD. CDR3 sequence reads: CATSELGQGTMNTEAFF. The CDR3 DNA reads as TGTGCCACCAGTGAGCTAGGACAGGGGACTATGAACACTGAAGCTTTCTTT.

This clonotype was counted many times. V and J are TRBV29-1 and TRBJ2-7; D is undetermined. The V end was cut by 5 bases, the J end by 6 bases, with 26 bases between. Germline V lookup: CDR1 SQVTM, CDR2 ANQGSEA. The CDR3 is 16 residues long. The CDR3: CSVTTQLGAGTSEQYF. Here the CDR3 DNA reads TGCAGCGTTACAACCCAACTCGGAGCCGGAACATCCGAGCAGTACTTC.

This clonotype was counted many times. CDR3 sequence: CASSTQVPYNEQFF. In DNA, the CDR3 is TGTGCCAGCAGTACCCAGGTCCCCTACAATGAGCAGTTCTTC. The chain uses TRBV6-6 and TRBJ2-1; D remains unclear. The CDR3 runs 14 residues. Germline CDR1 MNHNY, CDR2 SVGAGI (reference sequence). The V gene lost 5 bases and the J gene lost 2 bases, with 10 bases spanning the gap.

This clonotype was seen at least ten times. The CDR3 is CASSYGGDTEAFF. The DNA for the CDR3 is TGCGCCAGCAGCTACGGCGGTGACACTGAAGCTTTCTTT. V and J are TRBV5-1 and TRBJ1-1; D not certain. V was clipped by 3 bases and J by 3 bases, with 9 bases between them. The CDR3 is 13 residues long. CDR1 SGHRS and CDR2 YFSETQ come from the germline V gene.

This clonotype was seen repeatedly, ten times or more. The J gene is TRBJ1-1, the V gene TRBV7-9; D may be TRBD1 (5 bases). Trimming removed 6 bases at V and 0 bases at J, with 11 bases between. Germline CDR1 and CDR2: SEHNR and FQNEAQ (reference sequence). CDR3 length: 14 amino acids. Here the CDR3 reads CASSSGLLNTEAFF. CDR3 DNA: TGTGCCAGCAGTTCGGGACTGTTGAACACTGAAGCTTTCTTT.

Many counts were recorded for this clonotype. V and J are TRBV7-2 and TRBJ2-5; 8 nucleotides match TRBD1. The CDR3 spans 16 residues. Germline V gene lookup returns CDR1 SGHTA and CDR2 FQGNSA. V shed 3 bases and J 4 bases; nucleotides not matched to a gene: 10. CDR3 DNA sequence: TGTGCCAGCAGCTTGAGGGACAGGCAAAATTTAGAGACCCAGTACTTC. It is translated as CASSLRDRQNLETQYF.

This clonotype showed up many times. The V gene is TRBV20-1, the J gene TRBJ2-3; TRBD2 aligns across 14 bases. CDR1 and CDR2 (germline): DFQATT, SNEGSKA (reference sequence). This CDR3 is 15 amino acids long. V lost 1 base to trimming and J lost 5 bases; unmatched junction nucleotides: 2. CDR3 nucleotide sequence: TGCAGTGCTAGAGGTGGGACTAGCGGGGGAGATACGCAGTATTTT. It encodes CSARGGTSGGDTQYF.

This clonotype occurred many times. This chain uses TRBV7-2 with TRBJ2-2; TRBD2 matches 10 bases. The CDR3 contains 14 residues. J was trimmed by 7 bases and V by 3 bases; bases with no gene match: 2. The V gene's germline CDR1 is SGHTA and CDR2 FQGNSA. The CDR3: CASSFKREGGELFF. The CDR3 nucleotides are TGTGCCAGCAGCTTTAAGCGGGAGGGCGGGGAGCTGTTTTTT.